This is a list of T cell receptor beta chains from one sample in a study of T cell repertoires in cytomegalovirus infection. These receptors have no identified antigens. TCRdb fed the reads into MiXCR, producing one record per CDR3 protein. The sample shows around 710,000 distinct CDR3 sequences, 25% to 35% of them seen only once. This specimen was cultured CD8+ T cells from PBMCs, taken from culture after CMV antigen stimulation. These receptors came from a human donor in good health (CMV status not recorded). Some clones in this sample may be carry-over from other donors' samples. Both conserved end residues are part of each CDR3. Fields, in order: clone size, D gene, V gene, J gene, CDR3 protein, CDR3 DNA. The D gene is left open where the match is weak. Size is omitted from some rows. Given values are once, few, many or a class for expanded clones.

clone size: once; D gene: -; V gene: TRBV13; J gene: TRBJ1-1; CDR3 protein: CASSLVGAPGPEAFF; CDR3 DNA: TGTGCCAGCAGCTTAGTGGGGGCCCCCGGGCCTGAAGCTTTCTTT
clone size: -; D gene: TRBD2; V gene: TRBV6-1; J gene: TRBJ2-1; CDR3 protein: CASISGGGNEQFF; CDR3 DNA: TGTGCCAGCATCTCGGGGGGGGGGAATGAGCAGTTCTTC
clone size: -; D gene: -; V gene: TRBV4-1; J gene: TRBJ2-2; CDR3 protein: CASSQPGGYLHTGELFF; CDR3 DNA: TGCGCCAGCAGCCAACCCGGGGGTTACCTTCACACCGGGGAGCTGTTTTTT
clone size: -; D gene: TRBD2; V gene: TRBV28; J gene: TRBJ2-5; CDR3 protein: CASNLAGGAQETQYF; CDR3 DNA: TGTGCCAGCAACCTAGCGGGGGGGGCTCAAGAGACCCAGTACTTC
clone size: -; D gene: -; V gene: TRBV6-6; J gene: TRBJ1-4; CDR3 protein: CASSYSEEKLFF; CDR3 DNA: TGTGCCAGCAGTTACTCGGAGGAAAAACTGTTTTTT
clone size: many; D gene: TRBD2; V gene: TRBV12-3/TRBV12-4; J gene: TRBJ2-2; CDR3 protein: CASRLAGGTNVSTGELFF; CDR3 DNA: TGTGCCAGCAGACTAGCGGGGGGGACTAACGTATCCACCGGGGAGCTGTTTTTT
clone size: few; D gene: -; V gene: TRBV2; J gene: TRBJ2-3; CDR3 protein: CASSEELTNTQYF; CDR3 DNA: TGTGCCAGCAGTGAAGAGCTCACGAATACGCAGTATTTT
clone size: -; D gene: -; V gene: TRBV27; J gene: TRBJ1-6; CDR3 protein: CASSLAGLLSPLHF; CDR3 DNA: TGTGCCAGCAGTTTAGCAGGGCTCCTCTCACCCCTCCACTTT
clone size: many; D gene: TRBD2; V gene: TRBV3-1; J gene: TRBJ2-1; CDR3 protein: CASSRPFKASGGSMEQFF; CDR3 DNA: TGTGCCAGCAGCCGCCCTTTTAAGGCTAGCGGGGGGTCCATGGAGCAGTTCTTC
clone size: few; D gene: TRBD2; V gene: TRBV12-5; J gene: TRBJ2-5; CDR3 protein: CASGSGTSGYQETQYF; CDR3 DNA: TGTGCTAGTGGTTCCGGGACTAGCGGATACCAAGAGACCCAGTACTTC
clone size: many; D gene: TRBD2; V gene: TRBV6-4; J gene: TRBJ2-3; CDR3 protein: CASSDGSGGADTQYF; CDR3 DNA: TGTGCCAGCAGTGACGGGAGCGGGGGGGCAGATACGCAGTATTTT
clone size: few; D gene: TRBD2; V gene: TRBV7-8; J gene: TRBJ2-1; CDR3 protein: CASSLASGSYYNEQFF; CDR3 DNA: TGTGCCAGCAGCTTGGCTAGCGGAAGCTACTACAATGAGCAGTTCTTC
clone size: -; D gene: -; V gene: TRBV18; J gene: TRBJ1-4; CDR3 protein: CASSPRPDRINEKLFF; CDR3 DNA: TGTGCCAGCTCACCAAGGCCCGACAGAATTAATGAAAAACTGTTTTTT